Presented here are 8 T cell receptor beta chains from one specimen sequenced in a study of Ad26.COV2.S vaccination and SARS-CoV-2 variants. As to treatment: roughly 18 received Ad26.COV2.S at low or high dose, single or two shots; about 5 received placebo; per-sample allocation not given. Specimen acquisition occurred on day 63 following the initial vaccine or placebo injection. Repertoires were generated with immunoSEQ multiplex PCR, while TCRdb's copy carries only in-frame clones and drops some. The table lists about 680,000 clones, about 90% of them singletons. The sequences come from peripheral blood, collected in a trial of Ad26.COV2.S vaccine versus placebo. These receptors were collected from a person between 18 and 59 years old who received the Ad26.COV2.S COVID-19 vaccine or a placebo.

This clone was seen just once. V usage is TRBV21-1 and J usage is TRBJ1-1; the table's D call of TRBD1 was not tested on the DNA. TRBV21-1 is a pseudogene locus. The CDR3 sequence is 10 residues long. The CDR3 is CVFQGAEAFF. The CDR3 bases are TGTGTTTTCCAGGGGGCTGAAGCTTTCTTT.

V usage is TRBV6-6 and J usage is TRBJ2-2, with unresolved D. CDR3 length equals 15 residues. CDR1 and CDR2 (germline): MNHNY, SVGAGI (reference sequence). V was cut by 0 bases and J by 4 bases, with 9 bases left in between. The CDR3 region is CASSYSNGATGELFF. For the CDR3, the DNA is TGTGCCAGCAGTTACTCGAACGGAGCCACCGGGGAGCTGTTTTTT.

The table lists this clone with a count of one. This chain uses TRBV19 with TRBJ2-3; 7 bases line up with TRBD1. The germline V gene encodes CDR1 LNHDA and CDR2 SQIVND (reference sequence). The CDR3 spans 13 residues. The V segment lost 9 bases and the J segment 0 bases; nucleotides outside the gene matches: 3. CDR3 coding DNA: TGTGCCAGCCGGACAGGAAGCACAGATACGCAGTATTTT. Amino acid sequence: CASRTGSTDTQYF.

The chain joins TRBV7-9 to TRBJ1-2; unclear D gene. Germline CDR1 and CDR2: SEHNR and FQNEAQ (reference sequence). This CDR3 region has 15 residues. V was pared by 4 bases and J by 4 bases, with 16 bases between. This CDR3 reads CASSSTGLSPYGYTF. The CDR3 nucleotides read TGTGCCAGCAGCTCAACTGGACTATCTCCCTATGGCTACACCTTC.

This rearrangement joins TRBV4-3 to TRBJ1-5; D is uncertain. Between the trimmed V and J ends, which lost 0 bases and 7 bases, there was a span of 16 bases. CDR3 length: 16 residues. In germline, CDR1 is LGHNA, CDR2 YSLEER. The CDR3 spells CASSQEYEWVNQPQHF. The CDR3 DNA reads as TGCGCCAGCAGCCAAGAGTATGAATGGGTGAACCAGCCCCAGCATTTT.

This clone was recorded once. The chain joins TRBV11-2 to TRBJ2-1; D gene unclear. V was trimmed by 1 base and J by 12 bases, leaving 16 bases between them. The germline gives CDR1 SGHAT, CDR2 FQNNGV. This CDR3 has 14 residues. This CDR3 is CASSLGLMGVRQFF. The CDR3 coding sequence is TGTGCCAGCAGCTTAGGCTTAATGGGCGTCCGGCAGTTCTTC.

The chain recombines TRBV27 with TRBJ1-5, with no clear D. The germline CDR1 and CDR2 sequences are MNHEY and SMNVEV (reference sequence). CDR3 length equals 12 residues. Trimming pared 6 bases from V and 4 bases from J, leaving 7 bases between. CDR3 sequence reads: CASSQMNQPQHF. The CDR3 DNA sequence: TGTGCCAGCAGCCAGATGAATCAGCCCCAGCATTTT.

This clone was observed a single time. The chain recombines TRBV19 with TRBJ1-6; unclear D gene. Germline values: CDR1 LNHDA, CDR2 SQIVND (reference sequence). This CDR3 has 13 amino acids. Trimming shortened V by 5 bases and J by 4 bases, and 6 bases separated the two germline ends. CDR3 protein: CASSDSYNSPLHF. CDR3 nucleotide sequence: TGTGCCAGTAGTGACTCTTATAATTCACCCCTCCACTTT. Using reference TRBV19 and TRBJ1-6 for the parts outside the CDR3, the full variable domain is DGGITQSPKYLFRKEGQNVTLSCEQNLNHDAMYWYRQDPGQGLRLIYYSQIVNDFQKGDIAEGYSVSREKKESFPLTVTSAQKNPTAFYLCASSDSYNSPLHFGNGTRLTVT.